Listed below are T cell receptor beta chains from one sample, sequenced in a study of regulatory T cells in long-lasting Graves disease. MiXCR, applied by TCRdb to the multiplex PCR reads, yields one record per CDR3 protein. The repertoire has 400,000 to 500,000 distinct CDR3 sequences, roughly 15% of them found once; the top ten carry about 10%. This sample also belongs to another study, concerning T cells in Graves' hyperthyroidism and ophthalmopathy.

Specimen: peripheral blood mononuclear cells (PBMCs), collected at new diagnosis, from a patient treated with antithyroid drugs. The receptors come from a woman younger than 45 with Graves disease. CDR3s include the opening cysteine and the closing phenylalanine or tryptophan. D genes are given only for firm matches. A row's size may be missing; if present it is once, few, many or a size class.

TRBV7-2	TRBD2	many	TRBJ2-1	TGTGCCAGCAGCACACCGGGACTAGTCGGTGAGCAGTTCTTC	CASSTPGLVGEQFF
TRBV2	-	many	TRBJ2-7	TGTGCCAGCAGAGAGGGGGACCTGAGCTCCTACGAGCAGTACTTC	CASREGDLSSYEQYF
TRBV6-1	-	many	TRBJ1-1	TGTGCCAGCACCCTCAGCGATTCGGTCACTGAAGCTTTCTTT	CASTLSDSVTEAFF
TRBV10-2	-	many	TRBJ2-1	TGCGCCAGCAGTGAGTACTACAATGAGCAGTTCTTC	CASSEYYNEQFF
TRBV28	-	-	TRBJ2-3	TGTGCCAGCAGTTTAATGAATACGCAGTATTTT	CASSLMNTQYF
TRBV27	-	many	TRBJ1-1	TGTGCCAGCAGTTTAAGGAGGGGCGGCACTGAAGCTTTCTTT	CASSLRRGGTEAFF
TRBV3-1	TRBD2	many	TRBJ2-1	TGTGCCAGCAGCCAGGAAGGACTAGCCCCTGAGCAGTTCTTC	CASSQEGLAPEQFF
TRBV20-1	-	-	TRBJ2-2	TGCAGTGCCACGGCCGGTAGCACCGGGGAGCTGTTTTTT	CSATAGSTGELFF
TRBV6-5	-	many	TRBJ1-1	TGTGCCAGCAGCTACAGGAGCACTGAAGCTTTCTTT	CASSYRSTEAFF
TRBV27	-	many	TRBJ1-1	TGTGCCAGCAGTTTAATCCCAGGGCTGAACACTGAAGCTTTCTTT	CASSLIPGLNTEAFF
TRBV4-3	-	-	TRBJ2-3	TGCGCCAGCAGCTCAAGACCGGGACCCGACGCACAAGATACGCAGTATTTT	CASSSRPGPDAQDTQYF
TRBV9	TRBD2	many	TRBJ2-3	TGTGCCAGCAGCGTATCAGGACTAGCGGGCCCAAAAGATACGCAGTATTTT	CASSVSGLAGPKDTQYF